This entry lists 11 T cell receptor beta chains sequenced from one sample in a study of blood T cell repertoires in COVID-19. Assay used: immunoSEQ multiplex PCR; TCRdb lists only in-frame clones, some missing. The data contain around 330,000 clones, around 89% of them singletons. Sequencing used peripheral blood. Source of these receptors: a woman in her thirties with COVID-19, enrolled during active disease.

The V and J genes are TRBV19 and TRBJ2-1; a possible D gene is TRBD2 (6 bases). CDR1 is LNHDA, CDR2 SQIVND, per germline (reference sequence). V was pared by 3 bases and J by 5 bases, with 8 bases between. This CDR3 has 13 amino acids. Here the CDR3 reads CASSMGGNNEQFF. For the CDR3, the DNA is TGTGCCAGTAGTATGGGGGGTAACAATGAGCAGTTCTTC.

J is TRBJ1-1 and V is TRBV5-6; 9 positions agree with TRBD1. Looked up from germline, CDR1 is SGHDT and CDR2 is YYEEEE. With V trimmed by 4 bases and J by 14 bases, 9 bases remained unmatched. The CDR3 covers 12 residues. CDR3: CASSRDRVLQFF. The CDR3 DNA sequence: TGTGCCAGCAGCCGGGACAGGGTATTGCAATTCTTT.

This chain links TRBV9 with TRBJ2-3; TRBD2 agrees at 10 bases. Trimming removed 6 bases from V and 0 bases from J; junction bases left unmatched: 7. Germline V gives CDR1 SGDLS, CDR2 YYNGEE. The CDR3 has 16 residues. The CDR3 protein is CASTSIAGGSTDTQYF. The CDR3 DNA follows: TGTGCCAGCACCTCTATAGCGGGGGGAAGCACAGATACGCAGTATTTT. The complete variable domain, with remaining parts taken from reference TRBV9 and TRBJ2-3, reads DSGVTQTPKHLITATGQRVTLRCSPRSGDLSVYWYQQSLDQGLQFLIQYYNGEERAKGNILERFSAQQFPDLHSELNLSSLELGDSALYFCASTSIAGGSTDTQYFGPGTRLTVL.

V and J are TRBV7-7 and TRBJ2-2; 7 bases are a match to TRBD2. CDR3 length equals 14 residues. The V gene's germline CDR1 is SSHAT and CDR2 FNYEAQ (reference sequence). The CDR3 DNA reads TGTGCTAGCGGGCCGACTAGTTCGCCCGGGGAGCTGTTTTTT. Amino acid sequence: CASGPTSSPGELFF.

V gene TRBV3-1 (or the pseudogene TRBV3-2) combines with J gene TRBJ2-2; a possible D gene is TRBD1 (5 bases). The V gene lost 7 bases and the J gene lost 8 bases, with 11 bases spanning the gap. The CDR3 totals 12 residues. Germline values: CDR1 LGHDT, CDR2 YNNKEL (reference sequence). CDR3 in DNA: TGTGCCAGCATATCATCAGGGGGGGAGCTGTTTTTT. The encoded protein is CASISSGGELFF.

This chain uses TRBV28 with TRBJ2-5, with D possibly TRBD2 on 6 matching bases. Germline V lookup: CDR1 MDHEN, CDR2 SYDVKM. CDR3 length equals 13 residues. With 2 bases removed from V and 2 bases from J, the gap between germline ends came to 6 bases. The chain's CDR3 is CASSLGGQETQYF. CDR3 bases: TGTGCCAGCAGTTTAGGGGGGCAAGAGACCCAGTACTTC.

In nucleotides, the CDR3 is TGTGCCAGCAGTTACAGCCCCCAGCCCCAGCATTTT. Its protein is CASSYSPQPQHF. This rearrangement joins TRBV6-2 or TRBV6-3 to TRBJ1-5; unclear D gene. Trimming pared 2 bases from V and 7 bases from J, leaving 6 bases between. The germline CDR1 and CDR2 sequences are MNHEY and SVGEGT. This CDR3 comprises 12 residues.

The chain's CDR3 is CASSSLDTPNTEAFF. Here the CDR3 DNA reads TGTGCCAGCAGTTCCTTGGACACTCCGAACACTGAAGCTTTCTTT. The rearrangement joins TRBV9 to TRBJ1-1; TRBD1 is a possible D gene (5 bases). Germline-derived CDR1 and CDR2 are SGDLS and YYNGEE. This CDR3 contains 15 residues. V lost 5 bases and J lost 1, with 15 bases in between.

The J gene is TRBJ2-1, the V gene TRBV2; D is perhaps TRBD2 (6 bases). The CDR3 runs to 13 residues. Germline V CDR1 and CDR2: SNHLY, FYNNEI. Trimming left V 7 bases short and J 10 bases short, with 17 bases between. CDR3 sequence (DNA): TGTGCCAGCATGCCCCTCGGGGCGGGGGAGCAGTTCTTC. The encoded protein is CASMPLGAGEQFF.

The rearrangement uses TRBV30 and TRBJ1-5, with no clear D. V gave up 2 bases and J gave up 0 bases, with 11 bases separating them. The CDR3 consists of 15 residues. Germline V gene sequence: CDR1 GTSNPN, CDR2 SVGIG (reference sequence). The CDR3 bases are TGTGCCTGGAGTTACAATACGTATAGCAATCAGCCCCAGCATTTT. Translated, it gives CAWSYNTYSNQPQHF.

The rearrangement links TRBV28 to TRBJ1-6; TRBD1 matches 7 bases. CDR1 is MDHEN and CDR2 is SYDVKM in the germline V gene. V lost 8 bases, J lost 9 bases, and 7 bases stayed unmatched. This CDR3 is built from 13 residues. The CDR3 coding sequence is TGTGCCAGCTTGGGACAGAAGTTTTCACCCCTCCACTTT. Its translation: CASLGQKFSPLHF. The full variable domain, its missing parts supplied by reference TRBV28 and TRBJ1-6, is DVKVTQSSRYLVKRTGEKVFLECVQDMDHENMFWYRQDPGLGLRLIYFSYDVKMKEKGDIPEGYSVSREKKERFSLILESASTNQTSMYLCASLGQKFSPLHFGNGTRLTVT.